This entry is about one T cell receptor (beta chain). This CDR3 has 15 residues. Germline lookup yields CDR1 MNHNS and CDR2 SASEGT. Trimming at V came to 6 bases and at J to 11 bases, leaving 19 bases not matched to a gene. TCRdb's table, derived via immunoSEQ multiplex PCR, lists solely in-frame clones and lacks some. The top ten hold less than 8% of the sample, which has almost 90,000 clones, under 85% seen once. The data belong to a study of glioma-infiltrating T cells after dendritic cell vaccination. Time point meaning: after dendritic cell vaccination, including at tumor progression/relapse. The source was blood, collected after dendritic cell vaccination. J is TRBJ2-7 and V is TRBV6-1; 7 bases line up with TRBD2. The source of this sequence is a human donor with glioblastoma. The CDR3 DNA reads as TGTGCCAGCAGGGTCGGGGGGTTCGGGCCTGGGTGGAAGTACTTC. This translates into CASRVGGFGPGWKYF.